This T cell receptor (beta chain) was captured in a study of cytomegalovirus exposure and HLA in healthy donors. The PCR employed 60 Vbeta primers together with 13 Jbeta primers. Assay: immunoSEQ multiplex PCR; the TCRdb copy retains only in-frame clones and omits some. The sample lists 50,000 to 55,000 clones, 81% seen once, with approximately 2.5% in the top ten. About this clone: Its antigen is undetermined.

After removal of 4 bases from V and 5 bases from J, the junction contained 16 bases not matched to a gene. Germline assignment: CDR1 PRHDT and CDR2 FYEKMQ (reference sequence). The CDR3 contains 19 residues. The study, taken as a whole, reports: In presence/absence analyses, roughly uniform sequencing depth across donors was assumed.

The chain couples TRBV13 to TRBJ2-3; 12 bases are shared with TRBD2. This receptor was taken from a boy aged 5-17 years in good health and CMV-seropositive. Material for sequencing was PBMCs. In DNA, the CDR3 is TGTGCCAGCAGCTCAGAGACTAGCGGGGGCCCCCCGGACCTAGATACGCAGTATTTT. Its protein is CASSSETSGGPPDLDTQYF. Complete variable domain (other parts from reference TRBV13 and TRBJ2-3): AAGVIQSPRHLIKEKRETATLKCYPIPRHDTVYWYQQGPGQDPQFLISFYEKMQSDKGSIPDRFSAQQFSDYHSELNMSSLELGDSALYFCASSSETSGGPPDLDTQYFGPGTRLTVL.